The clone carrying this TCR beta chain has just a few counts. The antigen is unknown. Profiling relied on immunoSEQ multiplex PCR, and the TCRdb table lists in-frame clones only, not all of them. The repertoire holds about 67,000 clones, around 84% seen once, with roughly 2% in the top ten. These data are taken from a study of OX40 agonist ivuxolimab in advanced cancers. Overall study: Dose-escalation subjects each had hepatocellular carcinoma, melanoma, renal cell or head and neck cancer.

Trimming shortened V by 3 bases and J by 6 bases, and 12 bases separated the two germline ends. The CDR3 contains 14 residues. Germline loops: CDR1 SEHNR, CDR2 FQNEAQ (reference sequence). The study's findings and limits: Those patients achieving a partial response at 0.1-3.0 mg/kg showed among the lowest clonal expansion.

Blood was sampled at baseline, cycle 4 day 1, and cycle 7 day 1. The clonotype originates from an adult with an advanced solid tumor such as melanoma, head and neck, liver or kidney cancer. Sequencing was performed on CD4+ or CD8+ T cells sorted from blood, taken in a trial of the OX40 agonist ivuxolimab. V is TRBV7-9 and J is TRBJ2-1; perhaps TRBD1 as D (6 bases). This CDR3 is CASSFDRRSNEQFF. CDR3 bases: TGTGCCAGCAGCTTCGACAGGAGAAGCAATGAGCAGTTCTTC.